This is a list of T cell receptor beta chains from one sample in a study of T-cell reconstitution after alpha-beta-depleted transplantation in children. TCRdb reanalysed the PCR reads using MiXCR and keeps one entry per CDR3 protein. The table shows about 180,000 distinct CDR3 sequences, with approximately 12% occurring only once. The sequenced sample was PBMCs, obtained before TCRalphabeta/CD19-depleted stem cell transplant. The receptor set was obtained from a boy aged 2-9 years with acute myeloid leukemia, due to receive a stem cell transplant. Each CDR3 is given with its conserved first and last residue. D genes are given only for firm matches. Only part of the rows carry a size: once, few, many, or a class if the clone is expanded.

D gene: .
V gene: TRBV7-9
J gene: TRBJ1-1
clone size: many
CDR3 DNA: TGTGCCAGCAGCTTAGAACAGAACACTGAAGCTTTCTTT
CDR3 protein: CASSLEQNTEAFF

D gene: .
V gene: TRBV19
J gene: TRBJ1-4
clone size: many
CDR3 DNA: TGTGCCAGTAGTCTCACCGAAAAACTGTTTTTT
CDR3 protein: CASSLTEKLFF

D gene: TRBD2
V gene: TRBV20-1
J gene: TRBJ2-7
clone size: many
CDR3 DNA: TGCAGTGCTAAGGACAGCGGGAGAGGCTACGAGCAGTACTTC
CDR3 protein: CSAKDSGRGYEQYF

D gene: TRBD1
V gene: TRBV3-1
J gene: TRBJ1-1
clone size: many
CDR3 DNA: TGTGCCAGCAGCCATAACCTCCGTGGGACAGGGGGCTTACAAGCTTTCTTT
CDR3 protein: CASSHNLRGTGGLQAFF

D gene: .
V gene: TRBV18
J gene: TRBJ2-1
clone size: many
CDR3 DNA: TGTGCCAGCTCACCACCAGGGGGGGGTGAGCAGTTCTTC
CDR3 protein: CASSPPGGGEQFF

D gene: TRBD2
V gene: TRBV12-3/TRBV12-4
J gene: TRBJ2-3
clone size: many
CDR3 DNA: TGTGCCAGCAGTTCGACTAGCCCAGATACGCAGTATTTT
CDR3 protein: CASSSTSPDTQYF

D gene: .
V gene: TRBV4-1
J gene: TRBJ1-2
clone size: many
CDR3 DNA: TGCGCCAGCAGCCTCCTCCAGGGCACAGATGGCTACACCTTC
CDR3 protein: CASSLLQGTDGYTF

D gene: .
V gene: TRBV7-3
J gene: TRBJ1-1
clone size: .
CDR3 DNA: TGTGCCAGCAGCTTAAAAGGGGATAACACTGAAGCTTTCTTT
CDR3 protein: CASSLKGDNTEAFF

D gene: TRBD2
V gene: TRBV24-1
J gene: TRBJ2-3
clone size: many
CDR3 DNA: TGTGCCACCAGTGAGGGACTAGCGTTGAATACGCAGTATTTT
CDR3 protein: CATSEGLALNTQYF

D gene: TRBD1
V gene: TRBV7-8
J gene: TRBJ2-6
clone size: many
CDR3 DNA: TGTGCCAGCAGGGACAGGGAGAGCTCTGGGGCCAACGTCCTGACTTTC
CDR3 protein: CASRDRESSGANVLTF

D gene: TRBD1
V gene: TRBV28
J gene: TRBJ1-5
clone size: many
CDR3 DNA: TGTGCCGGCGGATTGGACAGGGAGGATCAGCCCCAGCATTTT
CDR3 protein: CAGGLDREDQPQHF

D gene: .
V gene: TRBV5-1
J gene: TRBJ2-1
clone size: many
CDR3 DNA: TGCGCCAGCGCCGGACAAAATGAGCAGTTCTTC
CDR3 protein: CASAGQNEQFF

D gene: TRBD1
V gene: TRBV6-5
J gene: TRBJ1-6
clone size: many
CDR3 DNA: TGTGCCAGCAGTTACTCCGGACAGGTTGATTCACCCCTCCACTTT
CDR3 protein: CASSYSGQVDSPLHF

D gene: .
V gene: TRBV27
J gene: TRBJ2-3
clone size: many
CDR3 DNA: TGTGCCAGCAGTTACACAACAGCGCGCTATAGGGCAGATACGCAGTATTTT
CDR3 protein: CASSYTTARYRADTQYF

D gene: .
V gene: TRBV5-5
J gene: TRBJ1-1
clone size: .
CDR3 DNA: TGTGCCAGCAGCTTCCCCGGGCAGCTGGTAGAAGCTTTCTTT
CDR3 protein: CASSFPGQLVEAFF

D gene: TRBD2
V gene: TRBV5-1
J gene: TRBJ2-7
clone size: .
CDR3 DNA: TGTGCCAGCAGCACCGGGGCTAGCGGCGACGAGCAGTACTTC
CDR3 protein: CASSTGASGDEQYF

D gene: .
V gene: TRBV6-5
J gene: TRBJ1-1
clone size: many
CDR3 DNA: TGTGCCAGCAGTTACTCACAAGGTGAAGCTTTCTTT
CDR3 protein: CASSYSQGEAFF

D gene: .
V gene: TRBV10-3
J gene: TRBJ2-1
clone size: many
CDR3 DNA: TGTGCCACCCAACCGGACGGCGCCTTCAATGAGCAGTTCTTC
CDR3 protein: CATQPDGAFNEQFF

D gene: TRBD1
V gene: TRBV20-1
J gene: TRBJ2-3
clone size: many
CDR3 DNA: TGCAGTGCTCTCGAGGGGGCCGGCACAGATACGCAGTATTTT
CDR3 protein: CSALEGAGTDTQYF

D gene: TRBD1
V gene: TRBV3-1
J gene: TRBJ2-1
clone size: many
CDR3 DNA: TGTGCCAGCAGGGCAGGGGGCAATGAGCAGTTCTTC
CDR3 protein: CASRAGGNEQFF

D gene: TRBD2
V gene: TRBV4-2
J gene: TRBJ2-3
clone size: many
CDR3 DNA: TGTGCCAGCAGCCAAGATTCTACGGGGGGTTTCACAGATACGCAGTATTTT
CDR3 protein: CASSQDSTGGFTDTQYF

D gene: .
V gene: TRBV3-1
J gene: TRBJ2-1
clone size: many
CDR3 DNA: TGTGCCAGCAGCCAAACCGCGGGGGCTTACAATGAGCAGTTCTTC
CDR3 protein: CASSQTAGAYNEQFF

D gene: TRBD2
V gene: TRBV7-8
J gene: TRBJ2-2
clone size: many
CDR3 DNA: TGTGCCAGCAGCTTAGCCAGACTAGCGGGAGTCACCGGGGAGCTGTTTTTT
CDR3 protein: CASSLARLAGVTGELFF

D gene: TRBD2
V gene: TRBV29-1
J gene: TRBJ2-1
clone size: many
CDR3 DNA: TGCAGCGCCCCGGGACTAGGCAATGAGCAGTTCTTC
CDR3 protein: CSAPGLGNEQFF

D gene: .
V gene: TRBV11-2
J gene: TRBJ2-2
clone size: many
CDR3 DNA: TGTGCCAGCAGCCCCCGTTGGCAGCAGCTGTTTTTT
CDR3 protein: CASSPRWQQLFF

D gene: .
V gene: TRBV28
J gene: TRBJ2-5
clone size: many
CDR3 DNA: TGTGCCAGCAGTTTCGCCAGGGAGACCCAGTACTTC
CDR3 protein: CASSFARETQYF

D gene: .
V gene: TRBV12-3/TRBV12-4
J gene: TRBJ1-6
clone size: many
CDR3 DNA: TGTGCCAGCAGAAGACAGGTGGGCTCCTATAATTCACCCCTCCACTTT
CDR3 protein: CASRRQVGSYNSPLHF

D gene: .
V gene: TRBV20-1
J gene: TRBJ1-1
clone size: many
CDR3 DNA: TGCAGTGCTAGTGAAACGGGAGTCATGAACACTGAAGCTTTCTTT
CDR3 protein: CSASETGVMNTEAFF

D gene: .
V gene: TRBV5-1
J gene: TRBJ2-7
clone size: many
CDR3 DNA: TGCGCCAGCAGGGCTGCCTACGAGCAGTACTTC
CDR3 protein: CASRAAYEQYF

D gene: TRBD1
V gene: TRBV12-5
J gene: TRBJ1-1
clone size: .
CDR3 DNA: TGTGCTAGTGGTTCGGCGACAGGGAGGTATACTGAAGCTTTCTTT
CDR3 protein: CASGSATGRYTEAFF

D gene: .
V gene: TRBV2
J gene: TRBJ2-5
clone size: many
CDR3 DNA: TGTGCCAGCACCCTAGACTATCTTCAAGAGACCCAGTACTTC
CDR3 protein: CASTLDYLQETQYF

D gene: .
V gene: TRBV7-2
J gene: TRBJ2-2
clone size: .
CDR3 DNA: TGTGCCAGCAGCTTAGTTACCGGGTGGGGCGGGGAGCTGTTTTTT
CDR3 protein: CASSLVTGWGGELFF

D gene: .
V gene: TRBV7-3
J gene: TRBJ2-2
clone size: many
CDR3 DNA: TGTGCCAGCAGCTTAGCCCCCGGGACACAGAACACCGGGGAGCTGTTTTTT
CDR3 protein: CASSLAPGTQNTGELFF

D gene: .
V gene: TRBV10-3
J gene: TRBJ2-3
clone size: many
CDR3 DNA: TGTGCCATCGGGTCAAGCACAGATACGCAGTATTTT
CDR3 protein: CAIGSSTDTQYF

D gene: .
V gene: TRBV11-2
J gene: TRBJ2-3
clone size: .
CDR3 DNA: TGTGCCAGCAGCTTGTTGAGCCTGTGGGCCACAGATACGCAGTATTTT
CDR3 protein: CASSLLSLWATDTQYF

D gene: TRBD1
V gene: TRBV20-1
J gene: TRBJ1-5
clone size: many
CDR3 DNA: TGCAGTGCGAGACAGGGGACGGCATATAGCAATCAGCCCCAGCATTTT
CDR3 protein: CSARQGTAYSNQPQHF

D gene: .
V gene: TRBV2
J gene: TRBJ2-1
clone size: many
CDR3 DNA: TGTGCCAGTCACAGGGTCAATGAGCAGTTCTTC
CDR3 protein: CASHRVNEQFF

D gene: .
V gene: TRBV7-9
J gene: TRBJ1-2
clone size: many
CDR3 DNA: TGTGCCAGCAAACCGCCTGGGGTATTCTATGGCTACACCTTC
CDR3 protein: CASKPPGVFYGYTF

D gene: .
V gene: TRBV7-6
J gene: TRBJ2-1
clone size: .
CDR3 DNA: TGTGCCATCAACCCTGGGTTAGGCAATGAGCAGTTCTTC
CDR3 protein: CAINPGLGNEQFF

D gene: .
V gene: TRBV12-3/TRBV12-4
J gene: TRBJ2-5
clone size: many
CDR3 DNA: TGTGCCAGCAGTTTCGGCGGGGGCCCCCAAGAGACCCAGTACTTC
CDR3 protein: CASSFGGGPQETQYF

D gene: .
V gene: TRBV6-5
J gene: TRBJ2-7
clone size: many
CDR3 DNA: TGTGCCAGCAGGCCGAAGCGGCCCCCCTACGAGCAGTACTTC
CDR3 protein: CASRPKRPPYEQYF

D gene: TRBD1
V gene: TRBV5-1
J gene: TRBJ2-6
clone size: many
CDR3 DNA: TGCGCCAGCAGCCCAACAGGGGATCCCGGGGCCAACGTCCTGACTTTC
CDR3 protein: CASSPTGDPGANVLTF

D gene: TRBD2
V gene: TRBV6-2/TRBV6-3
J gene: TRBJ2-3
clone size: many
CDR3 DNA: TGTGCCAGCAGCCTATCTAGCGGCAGCACAGATACGCAGTATTTT
CDR3 protein: CASSLSSGSTDTQYF

D gene: .
V gene: TRBV5-1
J gene: TRBJ2-3
clone size: many
CDR3 DNA: TGCGCCAGCAGCCGTCTAGGCGGAACCACAGATACGCAGTATTTT
CDR3 protein: CASSRLGGTTDTQYF

D gene: .
V gene: TRBV19
J gene: TRBJ1-5
clone size: many
CDR3 DNA: TGTGCCAGTAGTATTTCTGGACCCTTTTTTGGCAATCAGCCCCAGCATTTT
CDR3 protein: CASSISGPFFGNQPQHF

D gene: .
V gene: TRBV3-1
J gene: TRBJ1-1
clone size: many
CDR3 DNA: TGTGCCAGCAGCCAAGGGGGCCTCAACGCTGAAGCTTTCTTT
CDR3 protein: CASSQGGLNAEAFF

D gene: TRBD1
V gene: TRBV6-1
J gene: TRBJ1-5
clone size: many
CDR3 DNA: TGTGCCAGCAGTGAAGCGGTCACAGGGGGCAATCAGCCCCAGCATTTT
CDR3 protein: CASSEAVTGGNQPQHF

D gene: .
V gene: TRBV4-2
J gene: TRBJ2-5
clone size: many
CDR3 DNA: TGTGCCAGCAGCCAAGGGCGGTCGTACCAAGAGACCCAGTACTTC
CDR3 protein: CASSQGRSYQETQYF

D gene: TRBD2
V gene: TRBV19
J gene: TRBJ2-5
clone size: many
CDR3 DNA: TGTGCCAGTAGTACCAGGAACACGGGAGGAGGAGAGACCCAGTACTTC
CDR3 protein: CASSTRNTGGGETQYF